Listed below are T cell receptor beta chains from one sample, sequenced in a study of T cell repertoires in ileal Crohn's disease. Produced via immunoSEQ multiplex PCR; TCRdb's table is partial and in-frame only. Here the sample spans 15,000 or so clones, about 93% being singletons. Sample: ileal tissue. These receptors all stem from an adult with Crohn's disease. The CDR3 runs from the conserved cysteine through the conserved F or W. A D gene is named only where the DNA matches it firmly. Some rows have no size entry. The others give once, few or many, or a class for an expanded clone.

>TRBV2|.|TRBJ2-2|.
CASSDSGELFF
TGTGCCAGCAGTGACTCCGGGGAGCTGTTTTTT
>TRBV5-4|few|TRBJ2-5|.
CASSLRGSGETQYF
TGTGCCAGCAGCTTGCGGGGTTCGGGAGAGACCCAGTACTTC
>TRBV27|few|TRBJ1-2|.
CASSLGPGSYYGYTF
TGTGCCAGCAGTTTAGGCCCAGGCTCGTACTATGGCTACACCTTC
>TRBV19|.|TRBJ1-5|.
CATTQGTFNQPQHF
TGTGCCACGACCCAGGGAACCTTCAATCAGCCCCAGCATTTT
>TRBV30|.|TRBJ1-5|TRBD1
CAWSRDRGDQPQHF
TGTGCCTGGAGCCGGGACAGGGGAGATCAGCCCCAGCATTTT
>TRBV30|.|TRBJ1-2|TRBD1
CAWRTRDRGGNYGYTF
TGTGCCTGGAGAACTCGGGACAGGGGAGGTAACTATGGCTACACCTTC
>TRBV5-4|.|TRBJ2-5|TRBD2
CATWGTSGGEETQYF
TGTGCCACCTGGGGGACTAGCGGGGGGGAAGAGACCCAGTACTTC
>TRBV27|.|TRBJ1-2|TRBD1
CASSFGTGVPGYTF
TGTGCCAGCAGCTTCGGGACAGGGGTTCCTGGCTACACCTTC
>TRBV9|.|TRBJ2-7|TRBD1
CASSVAGQGATEQYF
TGTGCCAGCAGCGTAGCGGGACAGGGGGCTACGGAGCAGTACTTC
>TRBV6-5|.|TRBJ2-5|TRBD1
CASSYGTGLGETQYF
TGTGCCAGCAGTTACGGGACAGGGTTGGGAGAGACCCAGTACTTC
>TRBV5-1|once|TRBJ1-2|TRBD1
CASSLEGQGSYGYTF
TGCGCCAGCAGCTTGGAGGGACAGGGTTCCTATGGCTACACCTTC
>TRBV7-2|.|TRBJ2-1|TRBD2
CASSLPGTSYYNEQFF
TGTGCCAGCAGCTTACCCGGGACTAGCTACTACAATGAGCAGTTCTTC
>TRBV5-4|.|TRBJ2-3|.
CASSKNTRSDTQYF
TGTGCCAGCAGCAAAAATACTCGGTCGGATACGCAGTATTTT
>TRBV5-1|.|TRBJ2-1|TRBD2
CASSLNPSGGVYNEQFF
TGCGCCAGCAGCTTGAACCCTAGCGGGGGTGTTTACAATGAGCAGTTCTTC
>TRBV6-1|.|TRBJ2-7|TRBD2
CASSGTSGGREQYF
TGTGCCAGCAGCGGGACTAGCGGGGGTCGCGAGCAGTACTTC
>TRBV11-2|.|TRBJ2-7|.
CASSSYTGKREQYF
TGTGCCAGCAGCTCTTATACAGGGAAGCGCGAGCAGTACTTC
>TRBV27|.|TRBJ1-6|.
CASSSIRGSPLHF
TGTGCCAGCAGTTCAATCAGGGGATCACCCCTCCACTTT
>TRBV6-5|once|TRBJ1-2|TRBD1
CASLPDNRGYGYTF
TGTGCCAGCCTTCCGGACAACAGGGGATATGGCTACACCTTC
>TRBV5-6|.|TRBJ2-3|.
CASSLRPYTDTQYF
TGTGCCAGCAGCTTGCGTCCCTACACAGATACGCAGTATTTT
>TRBV10-3|.|TRBJ2-1|TRBD1
CAISESGGGNEQFF
TGTGCCATCAGTGAGTCAGGGGGCGGGAATGAGCAGTTCTTC
>TRBV2|.|TRBJ2-7|.
CASGSGGSPYEQYF
TGTGCCAGCGGGTCTGGTGGTAGCCCCTACGAGCAGTACTTC
>TRBV19|.|TRBJ1-1|.
CASIPLGAATGSEAFF
TGTGCCAGTATTCCACTTGGGGCAGCGACTGGATCTGAAGCTTTCTTT
>TRBV7-2|.|TRBJ2-5|.
CASSLEGGVPERQYF
TGTGCCAGCAGCTTAGAAGGGGGAGTCCCTGAAAGGCAGTACTTC
>TRBV4-3|.|TRBJ1-2|.
CASSPGPGNYGYTF
TGCGCCAGCAGCCCAGGGCCTGGGAACTATGGCTACACCTTC
>TRBV9|.|TRBJ2-7|.
CASSAGGGRSSYEQYF
TGTGCCAGCAGCGCCGGGGGCGGGAGAAGCTCCTACGAGCAGTACTTC
>TRBV15|.|TRBJ2-1|.
CATSRDRRNNEQFF
TGTGCCACCAGCAGAGATCGGCGGAACAATGAGCAGTTCTTC
>TRBV6-6|once|TRBJ1-2|TRBD1
CASSYSGQGKDGYTF
TGTGCCAGCAGTTACTCCGGACAGGGCAAAGATGGCTACACCTTC
>TRBV29-1|.|TRBJ1-1|.
CSAGGRVNTEAFF
TGCAGCGCCGGGGGACGGGTGAACACTGAAGCTTTCTTT
>TRBV30|.|TRBJ2-7|.
CAWSGAASYEQYF
TGTGCCTGGAGTGGTGCGGCCTCCTACGAGCAGTACTTC
>TRBV7-2|.|TRBJ1-4|TRBD1
CASSAQTGHNEKLFF
TGTGCCAGCAGCGCCCAGACAGGGCATAATGAAAAACTGTTTTTT
>TRBV6-5|.|TRBJ2-1|TRBD2
CASRNGGAANEQFF
TGTGCCAGCAGAAACGGGGGGGCTGCCAATGAGCAGTTCTTC
>TRBV19|.|TRBJ1-2|.
CASIPDGEVSPGYTF
TGTGCCAGTATCCCGGACGGGGAAGTGTCCCCTGGCTACACCTTC
>TRBV2|once|TRBJ2-7|TRBD1
CASSEDYGQGAYEQYF
TGTGCCAGCAGTGAAGATTACGGACAGGGGGCGTACGAGCAGTACTTC
>TRBV4-1|.|TRBJ2-7|.
CASSPQDLAYEQYF
TGCGCCAGCAGCCCACAGGATTTAGCCTACGAGCAGTACTTC
>TRBV5-1|.|TRBJ2-5|TRBD1
CASSLAGGREETQYF
TGCGCCAGCAGCTTGGCAGGGGGCAGGGAAGAGACCCAGTACTTC
>TRBV30|.|TRBJ1-1|TRBD1
CAWSLWDSPYEAFF
TGTGCCTGGAGCTTATGGGACAGCCCGTATGAAGCTTTCTTT
>TRBV5-6|.|TRBJ2-7|TRBD1
CASSESGQGRHEQYF
TGTGCCAGCAGCGAATCGGGACAGGGGCGCCACGAGCAGTACTTC
>TRBV7-3|.|TRBJ2-1|TRBD2
CASSYSPPTGGRNEQFF
TGTGCCAGCAGCTATAGCCCTCCGACGGGGGGGCGGAATGAGCAGTTCTTC
>TRBV2|.|TRBJ1-1|TRBD1
CASSVDRVNTEAFF
TGTGCCAGCAGCGTAGACAGGGTGAACACTGAAGCTTTCTTT
>TRBV9|.|TRBJ2-1|TRBD2
CASSSRLAGGYNEQFF
TGTGCCAGCAGCTCCAGACTAGCGGGGGGGTACAATGAGCAGTTCTTC
>TRBV19|once|TRBJ2-2|.
CASSKRQTTGELFF
TGTGCCAGTAGTAAACGACAGACCACCGGGGAGCTGTTTTTT
>TRBV29-1|.|TRBJ2-7|.
CSALDRNSYEQYF
TGCAGCGCGTTAGACAGAAACTCCTACGAGCAGTACTTC
>TRBV27|once|TRBJ1-1|TRBD1
CASSLEGGGWAFF
TGTGCCAGCAGTTTGGAAGGGGGCGGGTGGGCTTTCTTT
>TRBV5-4|.|TRBJ2-2|TRBD1
CASSSGTGNTGELFF
TGTGCCAGCAGTTCCGGGACAGGGAACACCGGGGAGCTGTTTTTT
>TRBV6-1|.|TRBJ2-3|.
CASSVDLGPGGDTQYF
TGTGCCAGCAGTGTGGATTTGGGACCCGGAGGGGATACGCAGTATTTT
>TRBV5-4|.|TRBJ2-7|TRBD2
CASSSGTSGDSYEQYF
TGTGCCAGCAGCTCCGGGACTAGCGGGGACTCCTACGAGCAGTACTTC
>TRBV2|.|TRBJ1-1|.
CAKAPGLSTEAFF
TGTGCCAAAGCTCCGGGACTCAGCACTGAAGCTTTCTTT
>TRBV7-3|.|TRBJ2-1|.
CASSLTAASGVEQFF
TGTGCCAGCAGCTTAACGGCGGCTTCGGGGGTTGAGCAGTTCTTC
>TRBV6-6|.|TRBJ1-6|TRBD1
CASLGGGNSPLHF
TGTGCCAGCCTAGGGGGCGGGAATTCACCCCTCCACTTT
>TRBV5-6|.|TRBJ1-5|TRBD1
CASSLGGGAGNQPQHF
TGTGCCAGCAGCTTGGGAGGGGGCGCGGGCAATCAGCCCCAGCATTTT